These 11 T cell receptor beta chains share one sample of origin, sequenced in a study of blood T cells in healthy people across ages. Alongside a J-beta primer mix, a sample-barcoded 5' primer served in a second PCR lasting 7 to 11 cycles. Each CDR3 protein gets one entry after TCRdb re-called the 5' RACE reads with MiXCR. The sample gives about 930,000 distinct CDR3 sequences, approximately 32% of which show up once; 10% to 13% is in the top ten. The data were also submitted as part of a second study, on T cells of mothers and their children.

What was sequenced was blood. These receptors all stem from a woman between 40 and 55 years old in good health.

The CDR3 bases are TGCGCCAGCAGTGACCCCTCGAACACTGAAGCTTTCTTT. Its translation: CASSDPSNTEAFF. The chain carries TRBV5-1 and TRBJ1-1, with D uncertain. Germline CDR1 is SGHRS and CDR2 is YFSETQ. CDR3 length: 13 amino acids. V gave up 5 bases and J gave up 1 base, with 9 bases separating them.

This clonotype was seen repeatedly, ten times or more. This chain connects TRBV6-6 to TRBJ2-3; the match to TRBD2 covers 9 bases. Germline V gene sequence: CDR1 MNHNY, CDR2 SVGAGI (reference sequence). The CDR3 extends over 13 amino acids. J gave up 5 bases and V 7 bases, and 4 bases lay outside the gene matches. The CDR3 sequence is CASTQRGVDTQYF. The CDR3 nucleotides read TGTGCCAGCACCCAGCGGGGGGTAGATACGCAGTATTTT.

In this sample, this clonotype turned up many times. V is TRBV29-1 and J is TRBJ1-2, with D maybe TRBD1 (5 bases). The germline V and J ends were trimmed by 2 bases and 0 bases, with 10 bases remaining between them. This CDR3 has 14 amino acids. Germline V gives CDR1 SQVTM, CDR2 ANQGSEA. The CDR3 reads CSVEMLGANYGYTF. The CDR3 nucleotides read TGCAGCGTTGAAATGTTAGGGGCTAACTATGGCTACACCTTC.

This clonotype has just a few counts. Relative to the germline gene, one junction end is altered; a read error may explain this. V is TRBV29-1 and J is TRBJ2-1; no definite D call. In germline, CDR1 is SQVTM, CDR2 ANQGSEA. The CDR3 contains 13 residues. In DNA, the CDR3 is TGCGGCGTTGGGCTGGAGTCCTACAATGAGCAGTTCTTC. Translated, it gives CGVGLESYNEQFF.

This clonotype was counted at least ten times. CDR3 region: CASSQEGKKRKGYTF. The DNA of the CDR3 is TGCGCCAGCAGCCAAGAGGGAAAAAAGCGGAAGGGCTACACCTTC. The chain is built from TRBV4-1 and TRBJ1-2, with D uncertain. In germline, CDR1 is MGHRA, CDR2 YSYEKL. CDR3 size: 15 residues. With 0 bases removed from V and 8 bases from J, the gap between germline ends came to 16 bases.

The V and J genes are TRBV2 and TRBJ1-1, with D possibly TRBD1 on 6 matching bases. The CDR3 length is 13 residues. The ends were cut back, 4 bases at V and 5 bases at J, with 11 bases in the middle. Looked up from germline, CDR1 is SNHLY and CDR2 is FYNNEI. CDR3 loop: CASSGQVGTEAFF. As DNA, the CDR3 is TGTGCCAGCAGTGGACAGGTGGGGACTGAAGCTTTCTTT.

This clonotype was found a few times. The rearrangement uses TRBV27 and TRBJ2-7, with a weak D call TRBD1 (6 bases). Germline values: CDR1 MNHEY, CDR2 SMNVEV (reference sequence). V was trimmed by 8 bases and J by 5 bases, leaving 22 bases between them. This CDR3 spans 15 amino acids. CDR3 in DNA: TGTGCCAGCGGCTATGTAGGACAGCCCCATGACGAGCAGTACTTC. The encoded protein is CASGYVGQPHDEQYF.

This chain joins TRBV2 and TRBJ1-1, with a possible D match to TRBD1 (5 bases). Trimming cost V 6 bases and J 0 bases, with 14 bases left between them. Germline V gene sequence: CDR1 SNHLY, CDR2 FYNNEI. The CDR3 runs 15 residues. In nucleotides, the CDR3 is TGTGCCAGCAGGGAGGGGTATCATGTGAACACTGAAGCTTTCTTT. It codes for CASREGYHVNTEAFF.

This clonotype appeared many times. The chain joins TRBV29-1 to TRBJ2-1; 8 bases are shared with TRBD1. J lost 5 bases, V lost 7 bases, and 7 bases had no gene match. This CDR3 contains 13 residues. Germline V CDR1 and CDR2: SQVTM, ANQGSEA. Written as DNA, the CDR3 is TGCAGCGCCACGGCCAGGGGGCACAATGAGCAGTTCTTC. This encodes CSATARGHNEQFF.

The CDR3 region has the DNA TGTGCCAGCAGCTTAGCGCCTCTGAATTCACCCCTCCACTTT. This encodes CASSLAPLNSPLHF. The rearrangement joins TRBV7-6 to TRBJ1-6; D is unresolved. The CDR3 covers 14 residues. V was trimmed by 0 bases and J by 7 bases, leaving 7 bases between them. Germline CDR1 and CDR2: SGHVS and FNYEAQ.

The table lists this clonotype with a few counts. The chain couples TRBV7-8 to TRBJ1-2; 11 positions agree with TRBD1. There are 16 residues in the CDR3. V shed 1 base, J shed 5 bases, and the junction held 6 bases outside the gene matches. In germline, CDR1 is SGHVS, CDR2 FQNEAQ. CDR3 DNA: TGTGCCAGCAGCTTAGGAGGACAGGGGGCGCGGTATGGCTACACCTTC. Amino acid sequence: CASSLGGQGARYGYTF.